Listed below are T cell receptor beta chains from one sample, sequenced in a study of T cells in Graves' hyperthyroidism and ophthalmopathy. MiXCR, applied by TCRdb to the multiplex PCR reads, yields one record per CDR3 protein. The repertoire consists of roughly 740,000 distinct CDR3 sequences, with 16% occurring once and the leading ten covering under 10%. Sequencing was carried out using blood. All receptors derive from a man aged 18 to 29 with Graves' hyperthyroidism. CDR3s include the opening cysteine and the closing phenylalanine or tryptophan. D genes are given only for firm matches. Size values are once, few and many counts, or a class for expanded clones, and some rows have none.

-	TRBV20-1	TRBJ2-5	many	TGCAGTGCTTTGGGCCTGTACCAAGAGACCCAGTACTTC	CSALGLYQETQYF
TRBD2	TRBV11-2	TRBJ2-1	many	TGTGCCAGCGGGACTAGCGGGATCGAGCAGTTCTTC	CASGTSGIEQFF
TRBD2	TRBV20-1	TRBJ2-6	-	TGCAGTGCTAGAGATCCCCCAGCGGGAGGCTATTCTACTGGGGCCAACGTCCTGACTTTC	CSARDPPAGGYSTGANVLTF
TRBD1	TRBV7-9	TRBJ2-7	many	TGTGCCAGCAGCAACAGGGGGCGGGACGAGCAGTACTTC	CASSNRGRDEQYF
-	TRBV12-3/TRBV12-4	TRBJ1-1	many	TGTGCCAGCAGCCCCTCGGGCCTAATGAACACTGAAGCTTTCTTT	CASSPSGLMNTEAFF
-	TRBV28	TRBJ2-4	many	TGTGCCAGCAGGCTGGGACCGGGTGGCATTCAGTACTTC	CASRLGPGGIQYF
-	TRBV7-9	TRBJ2-2	-	TGTGCCAGCAGCCCGGGGAAAAGAAACACCGGGGAGCTGTTTTTT	CASSPGKRNTGELFF
-	TRBV29-1	TRBJ1-2	many	TGCAGCGTTGCACCTGACAGCTCTAACTATGGCTACACCTTC	CSVAPDSSNYGYTF
-	TRBV2	TRBJ2-6	few	TGTGCCAGCAAGTCCGCGTTTTTGAGCTCTGGGGCCAACGTCCTGACTTTC	CASKSAFLSSGANVLTF
-	TRBV12-3/TRBV12-4	TRBJ2-3	many	TGTGCCAGCAGTTTATTCTCCCAGTCCACAGATACGCAGTATTTT	CASSLFSQSTDTQYF
-	TRBV5-1	TRBJ1-1	many	TGTGCCAGCAGTTTTGGACAGCCGAACACTGAAGCTTTCTTT	CASSFGQPNTEAFF
-	TRBV7-9	TRBJ2-3	many	TGTGCCAGCAGCCCCCAGGGGCGTAAAGATACGCAGTATTTT	CASSPQGRKDTQYF
-	TRBV24-1	TRBJ2-3	-	TGTGCCACCAGTTATGGAGCAGATACGCAGTATTTT	CATSYGADTQYF
-	TRBV12-3/TRBV12-4	TRBJ2-2	many	TGTGCCAGCAGTCCCAAAGGAGGTTCGTTAAGCGGTTACACCGGGGAGCTGTTTTTT	CASSPKGGSLSGYTGELFF
TRBD2	TRBV10-2	TRBJ2-1	many	TGCGCCAGCAGGATGAGCGGGAGCTCCTACAATGAGCAGTTCTTC	CASRMSGSSYNEQFF
-	TRBV10-3	TRBJ1-1	-	TGTGCCATCAGTGAGGGGGGCGAGGGCCTGAACACTGAAGCTTTCTTT	CAISEGGEGLNTEAFF
-	TRBV3-1	TRBJ1-5	few	TGTGCCAGCAGCCAAGGACCCCCGGCCCAGAATCAGCCCCAGCATTTT	CASSQGPPAQNQPQHF
TRBD1	TRBV20-1	TRBJ1-1	many	TGCAGTGCTTTCAGGGGGCTGAGGACTGAAGCTTTCTTT	CSAFRGLRTEAFF
-	TRBV7-2	TRBJ1-6	few	TGTGCCAGCAGTGTCCTGCAGGGTTCACCCCTCCACTTT	CASSVLQGSPLHF
-	TRBV11-2	TRBJ2-2	-	TGTGCCAGCAGCTTAGAGTGGTTGAGCACCGGGGAGCTGTTTTTT	CASSLEWLSTGELFF
TRBD1	TRBV28	TRBJ2-5	few	TGTGCCAGCAGTTCCTTACAGGGGCCGGGTACTTTGTACTTC	CASSSLQGPGTLYF
TRBD1	TRBV12-3/TRBV12-4	TRBJ1-2	many	TGTGCCAGCAAACCGGGACAGGGTAATTATGGCTACACCTTC	CASKPGQGNYGYTF
-	TRBV4-1	TRBJ2-2	-	TGCGCCAGCAGCCAAGAAGGGGGCGGGATAACCACCGGGGAGCTGTTTTTT	CASSQEGGGITTGELFF
-	TRBV12-3/TRBV12-4	TRBJ2-1	-	TGTGCCAGCAGCCCCGACTTGGATGAGCAGTTCTTC	CASSPDLDEQFF
-	TRBV29-1	TRBJ2-7	many	TGCAGCGTTAGGGGGAGCTCGGGACATATCTCCTACGAGCAGTACTTC	CSVRGSSGHISYEQYF
-	TRBV28	TRBJ2-7	many	TGTGCCAGCAGTTCTCTAGGAAGCGAGAACGAGCAGTACTTC	CASSSLGSENEQYF
-	TRBV12-3/TRBV12-4	TRBJ1-2	many	TGTGCCAGCAGTTTAGATCGGATAACGAACTATGGCTACACCTTC	CASSLDRITNYGYTF
-	TRBV2	TRBJ2-3	many	TGTGCCAGCAGGAGGCAGGGCGTAGGGGACACGCAGTATTTT	CASRRQGVGDTQYF
TRBD2	TRBV30	TRBJ2-1	-	TGTGCCTGGAGGGGACTAGCGGGAGCCCATGAGCAGTTCTTC	CAWRGLAGAHEQFF
-	TRBV29-1	TRBJ1-5	many	TGCAGCGTTGGGCAGGGCAGCAATCAGCCCCAGCATTTT	CSVGQGSNQPQHF
-	TRBV28	TRBJ2-7	many	TGTGCCAGCAGTGAGAGGGTGATTCCCTACGAGCAGTACTTC	CASSERVIPYEQYF
-	TRBV27	TRBJ1-5	-	TGTGCCAGCAGTTTAGGGGGGCGCAGTCAGCCCCAGCATTTT	CASSLGGRSQPQHF
-	TRBV7-9	TRBJ2-5	few	TGTGCCAGCAGCTTCCGAGGGATCGGGACCCAGTACTTC	CASSFRGIGTQYF
TRBD2	TRBV19	TRBJ2-1	few	TGTGCCAGTAACCCACCCGCGGCGGGAGGGCGGAGTGAGCAGTTCTTC	CASNPPAAGGRSEQFF
-	TRBV5-5	TRBJ2-5	-	TGTGCCAGCAGCCACGTGTCGCGGGAAGAGACCCAGTACTTC	CASSHVSREETQYF
-	TRBV7-9	TRBJ2-2	-	TGTGCCAGCAGTACCGAGACTGAACTCGATGAGGAGCTGTTTTTT	CASSTETELDEELFF
TRBD2	TRBV28	TRBJ2-1	many	TGTGCCAGCAGTTTATTGGGACTAACTTACAATGAGCAGTTCTTC	CASSLLGLTYNEQFF
-	TRBV18	TRBJ1-4	few	TGTGCCAGCTCACCAGGGGCAGGTCAACTGTTTTTT	CASSPGAGQLFF
-	TRBV4-1	TRBJ2-5	few	TGCGCCAGCAGCCAAGATCCGGAGGCGGGGCGGGTCGAGGAGACCCAGTACTTC	CASSQDPEAGRVEETQYF
-	TRBV7-2	TRBJ2-1	-	TGTGCTAGTCTTGAGGGGGACTCGAGGGGGAATGAGCAGTTCTTC	CASLEGDSRGNEQFF
-	TRBV28	TRBJ1-2	many	TGTGCCAGCAGTTCCTGGACGCGGGGCTACACCTTC	CASSSWTRGYTF